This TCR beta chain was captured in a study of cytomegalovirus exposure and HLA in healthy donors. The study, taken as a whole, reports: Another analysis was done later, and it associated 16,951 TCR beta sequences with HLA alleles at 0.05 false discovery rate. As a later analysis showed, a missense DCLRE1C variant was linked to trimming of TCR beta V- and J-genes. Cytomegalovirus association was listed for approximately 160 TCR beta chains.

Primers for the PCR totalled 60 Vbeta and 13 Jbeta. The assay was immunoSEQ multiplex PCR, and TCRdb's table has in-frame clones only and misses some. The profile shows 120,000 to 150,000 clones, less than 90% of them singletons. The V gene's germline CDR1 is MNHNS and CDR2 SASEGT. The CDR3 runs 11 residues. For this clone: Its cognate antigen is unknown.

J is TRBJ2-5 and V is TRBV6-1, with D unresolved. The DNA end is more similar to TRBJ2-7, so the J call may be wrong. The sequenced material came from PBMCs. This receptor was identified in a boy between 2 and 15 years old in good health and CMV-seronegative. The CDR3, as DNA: TGTGCCAGCAGTGGTTTTTACGAGCAGTACTTC. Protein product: CASSGFYEQYF.